The T cell receptor (beta chain) described here comes from a study of glioma-infiltrating T cells. Notes on the study in general: Very few CDR3 sequences were shared between tissue and blood. Non-neoplastic patients had below-expected tissue-blood divergence, while all gliomas exceeded expectation.

Germline V gene lookup returns CDR1 MNHEY and CDR2 SVGEGT. The length of the CDR3 is 12 residues. This clonotype was recorded only once. The antigen is not known. A read error may account for a junction end that differs from germline. Using RNA template, CDR3s of TCR alpha and beta were amplified with iRepertoire arm-PCR. For one-step reverse transcription and amplification, roughly 85-450 ng of tissue mRNA or PBMC total RNA was used. TCRdb passed the multiplex PCR reads through MiXCR, listing each CDR3 protein once. The sample has about 410,000 distinct CDR3 sequences, 41% seen once; the top ten hold 12%.

The receptor was derived from a human donor with low-grade glioma or glioblastoma, undergoing nonglioma brain surgery, or in good health (not recorded which). The gene calls are TRBV6-2 or TRBV6-3 and TRBJ2-1; 12 bases map to TRBD2. The sample consisted of glioma tissue, nonneoplastic brain tissue, or PBMCs (not recorded which). CDR3 in DNA: TGTGCCAGCAGTTGGACTAGCGGGACCAGTCTCTTC. It yields the protein CASSWTSGTSLF.